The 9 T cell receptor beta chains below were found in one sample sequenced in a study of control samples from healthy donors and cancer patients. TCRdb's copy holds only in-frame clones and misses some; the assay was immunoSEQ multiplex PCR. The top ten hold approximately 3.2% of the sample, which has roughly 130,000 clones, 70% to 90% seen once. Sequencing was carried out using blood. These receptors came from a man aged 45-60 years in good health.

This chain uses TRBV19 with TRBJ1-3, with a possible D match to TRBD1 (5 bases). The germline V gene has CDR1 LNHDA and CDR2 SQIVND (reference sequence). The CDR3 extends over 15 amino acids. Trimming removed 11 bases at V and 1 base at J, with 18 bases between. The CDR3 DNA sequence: TGTGCCGCACCTTTGGGAGGGGCATCTGGAAACACCATATATTTT. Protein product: CAAPLGGASGNTIYF.

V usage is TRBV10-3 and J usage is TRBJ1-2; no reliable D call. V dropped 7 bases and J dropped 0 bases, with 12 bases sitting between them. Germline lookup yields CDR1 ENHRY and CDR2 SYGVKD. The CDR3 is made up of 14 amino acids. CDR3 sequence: CAIKGRETNYGYTF. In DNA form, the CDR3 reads TGTGCCATCAAGGGAAGGGAGACTAACTATGGCTACACCTTC.

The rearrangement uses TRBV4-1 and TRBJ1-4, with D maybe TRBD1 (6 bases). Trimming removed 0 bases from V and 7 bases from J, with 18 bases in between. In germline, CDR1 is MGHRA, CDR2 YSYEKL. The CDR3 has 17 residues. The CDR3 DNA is TGCGCCAGCAGCCAAGATTGGTGGCAGGGGTTCGGTGAAAAACTGTTTTTT. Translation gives CASSQDWWQGFGEKLFF.

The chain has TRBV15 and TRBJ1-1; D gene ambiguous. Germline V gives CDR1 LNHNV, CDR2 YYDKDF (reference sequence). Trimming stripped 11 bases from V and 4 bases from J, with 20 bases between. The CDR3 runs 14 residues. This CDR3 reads CAATTTFGFTEAFF. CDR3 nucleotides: TGTGCCGCCACCACGACATTCGGGTTCACTGAAGCTTTCTTT.

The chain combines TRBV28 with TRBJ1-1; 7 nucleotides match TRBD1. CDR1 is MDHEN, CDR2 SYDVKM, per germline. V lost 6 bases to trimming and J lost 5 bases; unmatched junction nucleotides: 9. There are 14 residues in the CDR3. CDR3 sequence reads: CASRIDRARTEAFF. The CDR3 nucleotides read TGTGCCAGCAGGATTGACAGGGCCCGAACTGAAGCTTTCTTT.

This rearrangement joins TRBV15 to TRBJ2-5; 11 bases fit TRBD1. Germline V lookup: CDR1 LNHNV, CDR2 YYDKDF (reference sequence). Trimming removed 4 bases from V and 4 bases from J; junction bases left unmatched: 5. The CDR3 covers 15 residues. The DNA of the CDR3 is TGTGCCACCAGCACTATTGGGACAGGGGGAGAGACCCAGTACTTC. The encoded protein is CATSTIGTGGETQYF. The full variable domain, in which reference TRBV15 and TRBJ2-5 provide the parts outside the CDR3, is DAMVIQNPRYQVTQFGKPVTLSCSQTLNHNVMYWYQQKSSQAPKLLFHYYDKDFNNEADTPDNFQSRRPNTSFCFLDIRSPGLGDTAMYLCATSTIGTGGETQYFGPGTRLLVL.

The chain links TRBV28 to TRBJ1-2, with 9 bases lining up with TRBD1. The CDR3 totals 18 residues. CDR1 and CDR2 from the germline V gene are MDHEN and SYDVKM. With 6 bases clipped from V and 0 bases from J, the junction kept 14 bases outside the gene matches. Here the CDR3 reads CASSFGTGTHLSNYGYTF. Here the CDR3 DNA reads TGTGCCAGCAGCTTCGGGACAGGGACCCATTTATCTAACTATGGCTACACCTTC.

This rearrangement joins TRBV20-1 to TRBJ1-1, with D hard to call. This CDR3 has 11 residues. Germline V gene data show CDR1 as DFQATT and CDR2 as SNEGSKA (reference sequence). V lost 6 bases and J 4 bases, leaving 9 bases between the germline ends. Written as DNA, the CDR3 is TGCAGTGCCTTCGCGGGCACTGAAGCTTTCTTT. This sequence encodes CSAFAGTEAFF.

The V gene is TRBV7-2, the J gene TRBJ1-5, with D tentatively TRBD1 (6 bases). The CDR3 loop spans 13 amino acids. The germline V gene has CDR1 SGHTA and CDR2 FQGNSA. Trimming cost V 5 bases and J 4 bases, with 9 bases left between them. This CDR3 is CASSQGRNQPQHF. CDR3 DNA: TGTGCCAGCAGCCAGGGGAGGAATCAGCCCCAGCATTTT. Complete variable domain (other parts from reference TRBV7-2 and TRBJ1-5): GAGVSQSPSNKVTEKGKDVELRCDPISGHTALYWYRQSLGQGLEFLIYFQGNSAPDKSGLPSDRFSAERTGGSVSTLTIQRTQQEDSAVYLCASSQGRNQPQHFGDGTRLSIL.